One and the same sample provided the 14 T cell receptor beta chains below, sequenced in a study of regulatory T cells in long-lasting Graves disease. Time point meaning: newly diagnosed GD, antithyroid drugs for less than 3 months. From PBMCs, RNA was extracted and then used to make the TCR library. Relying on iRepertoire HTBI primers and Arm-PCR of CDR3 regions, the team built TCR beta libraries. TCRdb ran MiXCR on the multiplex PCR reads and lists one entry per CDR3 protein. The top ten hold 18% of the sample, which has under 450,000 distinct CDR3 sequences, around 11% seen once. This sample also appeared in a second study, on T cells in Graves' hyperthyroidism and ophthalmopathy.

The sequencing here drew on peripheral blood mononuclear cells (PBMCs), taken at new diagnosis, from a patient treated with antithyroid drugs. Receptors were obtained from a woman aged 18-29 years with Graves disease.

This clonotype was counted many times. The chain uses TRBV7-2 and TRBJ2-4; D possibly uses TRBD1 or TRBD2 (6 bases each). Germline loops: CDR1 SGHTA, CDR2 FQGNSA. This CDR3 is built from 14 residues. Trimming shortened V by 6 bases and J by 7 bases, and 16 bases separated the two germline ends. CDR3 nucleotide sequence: TGTGCCAGCAGTCAGGGGTGGGCGGGGAACATTCAGTACTTC. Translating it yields CASSQGWAGNIQYF.

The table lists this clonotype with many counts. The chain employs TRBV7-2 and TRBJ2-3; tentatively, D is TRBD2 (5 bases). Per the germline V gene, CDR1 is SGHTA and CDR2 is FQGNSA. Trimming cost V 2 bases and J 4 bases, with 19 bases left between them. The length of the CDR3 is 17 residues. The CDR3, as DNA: TGTGCCAGCAGCTTATTCCCAGGACTGCAGTCGGCAGATACGCAGTATTTT. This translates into CASSLFPGLQSADTQYF.

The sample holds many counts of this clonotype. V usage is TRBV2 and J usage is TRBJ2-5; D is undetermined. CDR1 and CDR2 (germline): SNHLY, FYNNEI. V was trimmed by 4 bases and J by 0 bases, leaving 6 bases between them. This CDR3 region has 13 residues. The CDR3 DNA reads TGTGCCAGCAGTGGGGGAAACCAAGAGACCCAGTACTTC. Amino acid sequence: CASSGGNQETQYF.

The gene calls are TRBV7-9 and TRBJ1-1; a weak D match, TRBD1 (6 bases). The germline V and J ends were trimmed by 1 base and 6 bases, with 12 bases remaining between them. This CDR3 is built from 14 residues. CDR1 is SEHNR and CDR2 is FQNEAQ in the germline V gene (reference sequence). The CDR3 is CASSLVPPGAEAFF. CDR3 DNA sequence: TGTGCCAGCAGCTTAGTGCCACCAGGGGCTGAAGCTTTCTTT.

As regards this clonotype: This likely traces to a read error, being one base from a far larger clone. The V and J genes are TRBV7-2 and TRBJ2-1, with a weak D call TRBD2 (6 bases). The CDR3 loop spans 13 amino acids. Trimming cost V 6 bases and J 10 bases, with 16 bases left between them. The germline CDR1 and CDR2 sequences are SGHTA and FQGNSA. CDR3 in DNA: TGTGCCAGCAGGCGGGACGACTCCTACGAGCAGTTCTTC. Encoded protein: CASRRDDSYEQFF.

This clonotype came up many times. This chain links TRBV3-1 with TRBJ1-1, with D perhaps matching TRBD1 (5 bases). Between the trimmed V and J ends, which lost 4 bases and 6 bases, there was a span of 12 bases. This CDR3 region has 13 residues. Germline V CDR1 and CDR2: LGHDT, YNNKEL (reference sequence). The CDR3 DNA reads TGTGCCAGCAGCCTCTCAGAGGGGCCTGAAGCTTTCTTT. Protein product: CASSLSEGPEAFF.

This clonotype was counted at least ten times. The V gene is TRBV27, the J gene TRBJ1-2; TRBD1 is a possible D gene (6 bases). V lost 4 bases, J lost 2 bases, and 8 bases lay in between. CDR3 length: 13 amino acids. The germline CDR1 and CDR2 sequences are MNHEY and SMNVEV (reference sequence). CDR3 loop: CASSWTVNYGYTF. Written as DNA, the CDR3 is TGTGCCAGCAGTTGGACAGTGAACTATGGCTACACCTTC.

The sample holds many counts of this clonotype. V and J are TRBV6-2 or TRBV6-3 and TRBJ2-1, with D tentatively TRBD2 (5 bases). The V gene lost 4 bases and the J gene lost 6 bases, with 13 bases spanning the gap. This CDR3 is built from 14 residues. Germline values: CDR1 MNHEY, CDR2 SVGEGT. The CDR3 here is CASSWLSRGNEQFF. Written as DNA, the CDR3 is TGTGCCAGCAGTTGGCTCTCACGGGGCAATGAGCAGTTCTTC.

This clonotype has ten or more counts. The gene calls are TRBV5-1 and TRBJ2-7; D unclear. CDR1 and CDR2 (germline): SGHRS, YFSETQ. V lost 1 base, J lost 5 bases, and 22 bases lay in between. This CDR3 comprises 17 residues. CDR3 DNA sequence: TGCGCCAGCAGCTTGCGGCCGGCAGCAAAAGCAGGCCACGAGCAGTACTTC. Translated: CASSLRPAAKAGHEQYF.

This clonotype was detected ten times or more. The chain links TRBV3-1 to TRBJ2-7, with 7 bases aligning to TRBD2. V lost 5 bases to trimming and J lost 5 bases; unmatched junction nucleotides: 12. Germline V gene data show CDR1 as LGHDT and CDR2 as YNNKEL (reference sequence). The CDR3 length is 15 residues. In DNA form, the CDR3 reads TGTGCCAGCAGCGGCCCTGCGGGAGTGCCCCACGAGCAGTACTTC. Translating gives CASSGPAGVPHEQYF.

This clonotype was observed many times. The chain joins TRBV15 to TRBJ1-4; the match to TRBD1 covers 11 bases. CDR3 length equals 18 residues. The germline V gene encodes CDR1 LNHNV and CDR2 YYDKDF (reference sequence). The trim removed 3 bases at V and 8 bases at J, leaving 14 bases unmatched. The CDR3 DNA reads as TGTGCCACCAGCAGCCCAGTACTTACCGGGACAGGGGGAGAAAAACTGTTTTTT. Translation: CATSSPVLTGTGGEKLFF.

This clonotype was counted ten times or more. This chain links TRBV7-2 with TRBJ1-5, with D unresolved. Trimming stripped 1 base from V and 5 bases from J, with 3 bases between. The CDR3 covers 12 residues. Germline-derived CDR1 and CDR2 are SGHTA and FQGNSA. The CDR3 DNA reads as TGTGCCAGCAGCTTAGACCATCAGCCCCAGCATTTT. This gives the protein CASSLDHQPQHF.

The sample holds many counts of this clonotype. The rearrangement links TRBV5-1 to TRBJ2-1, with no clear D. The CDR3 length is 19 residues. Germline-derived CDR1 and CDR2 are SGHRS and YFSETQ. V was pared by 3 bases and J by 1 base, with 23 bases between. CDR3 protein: CASSYHPLGRERSYNEQFF. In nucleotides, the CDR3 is TGCGCCAGCAGCTATCATCCCCTCGGAAGGGAAAGGTCCTACAATGAGCAGTTCTTC.

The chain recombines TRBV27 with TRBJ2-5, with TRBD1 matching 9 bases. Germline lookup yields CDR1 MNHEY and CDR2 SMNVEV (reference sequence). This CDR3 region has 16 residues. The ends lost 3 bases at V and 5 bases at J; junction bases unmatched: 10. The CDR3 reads CASSFLGTGLVETQYF. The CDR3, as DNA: TGTGCCAGCAGTTTTTTAGGGACAGGGTTGGTGGAGACCCAGTACTTC.